The 25 T cell receptor beta chains below were found in one sample sequenced in a study of metastatic and nonmetastatic thyroid tumors. MiXCR reprocessed the PCR reads for TCRdb. The sample lists around 37,000 clones; 20% to 25% were seen once. None of the patients had undergone any treatment ahead of thyroid surgery. Input material: tumor tissue. Receptors originate from a female donor with papillary thyroid cancer or a benign thyroid nodule (not recorded which). Some clones in this sample may be carry-over from other donors' samples.

This clone was recorded many times. The rearrangement links TRBV30 to TRBJ2-7; maybe TRBD1 (5 bases). The CDR3 runs 14 residues. The V end was cut by 1 base, the J end by 2 bases, with 12 bases between. Germline CDR1 and CDR2: GTSNPN and SVGIG (reference sequence). The CDR3 here is CAWSGRQPPYEQYF. The CDR3 DNA follows: TGTGCCTGGAGTGGACGACAGCCTCCCTACGAGCAGTACTTC.

The V and J genes are TRBV7-9 and TRBJ2-1; 8 positions match TRBD2. There are 13 residues in the CDR3. Germline trimming cut 1 base from V and 9 bases from J; bases unmatched to any gene: 2. The germline gives CDR1 SEHNR, CDR2 FQNEAQ (reference sequence). The CDR3: CASSLVAGSEQFF. DNA of the CDR3: TGTGCCAGCAGCTTAGTAGCGGGATCTGAGCAGTTCTTC.

In this sample, this clone turned up many times. V is TRBV25-1 and J is TRBJ2-5; either TRBD1 or TRBD2 may fit D (5 bases each). Germline-derived CDR1 and CDR2 are MGHDK and SYGVNS. This CDR3 spans 16 amino acids. The germline V and J ends were trimmed by 6 bases and 5 bases, with 22 bases remaining between them. The CDR3 loop is CASSPELTGGMETQYF. CDR3 sequence (DNA): TGTGCCAGCAGCCCCGAGTTAACAGGAGGTATGGAGACCCAGTACTTC.

The CDR3 region has the DNA TGTGCCCACAGTTTAGGTGTCGGGCGGGGTAAATACAATGAGCAGTTCTTC. Translation: CAHSLGVGRGKYNEQFF. The chain combines TRBV12-3 or TRBV12-4 with TRBJ2-1; TRBD2 might be the D (6 bases). V lost 11 bases and J lost 4, with 27 bases in between. This CDR3 region has 17 residues.

The chain links TRBV6-4 to TRBJ2-3, with a weak D call TRBD1 (5 bases). There are 14 residues in the CDR3. V was clipped by 3 bases and J by 2 bases, with 9 bases between them. Germline-derived CDR1 and CDR2 are MRHNA and SNTAGT. Here the CDR3 reads CASSEKGATDTQYF. CDR3 nucleotide sequence: TGTGCCAGCAGTGAAAAAGGGGCCACAGATACGCAGTATTTT.

This clone was counted between two and nine times. The chain has TRBV13 and TRBJ1-2; 9 nucleotides agree with TRBD1. This CDR3 region has 14 residues. V was clipped by 5 bases and J by 4 bases; unmatched bases: 5. CDR1 PRHDT and CDR2 FYEKMQ come from the germline V gene (reference sequence). The CDR3 region is CASSVRDRAYGYTF. The CDR3 nucleotides are TGTGCCAGCAGCGTCCGGGACAGGGCCTATGGCTACACCTTC.

The V call is TRBV12-3 or TRBV12-4, the J call TRBJ1-5; D is unclear. The CDR3 covers 13 residues. Trimming removed 6 bases at V and 0 bases at J, with 6 bases between. DNA for the CDR3: TGTGCCAGCAGCCGTAATAGCAATCAGCCCCAGCATTTT. This codes for CASSRNSNQPQHF.

This clone was picked up a small number of times. The V gene is TRBV6-1, the J gene TRBJ1-5, with D possibly being TRBD1 (6 bases). In germline, CDR1 is MNHNS, CDR2 SASEGT. Between the trimmed V and J ends, which lost 4 bases and 1 base, there was a span of 11 bases. The CDR3 totals 15 residues. The CDR3 loop reads CASSGGGLSNQPQHF. CDR3 bases: TGTGCCAGCAGTGGGGGGGGCTTAAGCAATCAGCCCCAGCATTTT.

The J gene is TRBJ2-3, the V gene TRBV12-5; a weak D match, TRBD2 (6 bases). The V and J ends lost 5 bases and 0 bases respectively, with 9 bases between them. Germline loops: CDR1 LGHNT, CDR2 FRNRAP. The CDR3 has 14 residues. The CDR3 spells CASGRTTSTDTQYF. For the CDR3, the DNA is TGTGCTAGTGGTAGGACTACTAGCACAGATACGCAGTATTTT.

In its sample, this clone was seen many times. Within the sample, other DNA sequences also encode this same CDR3. The chain employs TRBV6-1 and TRBJ2-7; 9 nucleotides align to TRBD1. Per the germline V gene, CDR1 is MNHNS and CDR2 is SASEGT. V lost 6 bases and J lost 0; bases outside the gene matches: 3. This CDR3 is built from 14 residues. The CDR3 is CASSLTGGSYEQYF. In nucleotides, the CDR3 is TGTGCCAGCAGCCTGACAGGGGGCTCCTACGAGCAGTACTTC.

This clone was counted many times. This chain links TRBV29-1 with TRBJ2-3; 8 nucleotides line up with TRBD1. CDR3 size: 15 residues. With V trimmed by 5 bases and J by 2 bases, 9 bases remained unmatched. CDR1 and CDR2 (germline): SQVTM, ANQGSEA. CDR3 DNA: TGCAGCGTTCGTTCCGGGACAGGCTACACAGATACGCAGTATTTT. Translation gives CSVRSGTGYTDTQYF.

This clone came up many times. The chain links TRBV6-1 to TRBJ1-4; 9 nucleotides match TRBD1. Per the germline V gene, CDR1 is MNHNS and CDR2 is SASEGT. Trimming cost V 6 bases and J 5 bases; bases outside gene matches: 10. CDR3 length equals 16 residues. The CDR3 sequence is CASRYSLGTGNEKLFF. The CDR3 nucleotides are TGTGCCAGCAGATATAGTTTGGGGACAGGGAATGAAAAACTGTTTTTT.

To note about this clone: The germline gene is not matched at one end of the junction; a read error may be the cause. The chain recombines TRBV20-1 with TRBJ2-1; TRBD1 matches 7 bases. CDR1 is DFQATT, CDR2 SNEGSKA, per germline (reference sequence). This CDR3 region has 13 residues. The CDR3 here is CSASRGHSNGQFF. CDR3 coding DNA: TGCAGTGCTAGTAGGGGGCACTCCAATGGGCAGTTCTTC.

The chain uses TRBV28 and TRBJ1-5; 8 nucleotides line up with TRBD1. There are 14 residues in the CDR3. V trimming: 4 bases; J trimming: 7 bases; junction bases outside the gene matches: 6. The germline CDR1 and CDR2 sequences are MDHEN and SYDVKM. The CDR3 nucleotides are TGTGCCAGCAGTTGGGGGACAGGAAGACAGCCCCAGCATTTT. It codes for CASSWGTGRQPQHF.

The chain is built from TRBV20-1 and TRBJ1-2; D is unclear. V lost 5 bases and J 4 bases, leaving 11 bases between the germline ends. This CDR3 has 12 amino acids. Germline loops: CDR1 DFQATT, CDR2 SNEGSKA (reference sequence). The CDR3 is CSAHQTPYGYTF. The CDR3 DNA reads as TGCAGTGCTCATCAGACCCCCTATGGCTACACCTTC.

As for this clone: An end of the junction does not agree with germline; a read error may underlie this. The rearrangement joins TRBV7-2 to TRBJ1-2, with TRBD1 as a possible D gene (5 bases). Germline-derived CDR1 and CDR2 are SGHTA and FQGNSA. The CDR3 extends over 15 amino acids. The CDR3 loop is CANSLAPTDNYGYTF. The DNA for the CDR3 is TGTGCCAACAGCTTAGCCCCGACAGATAACTATGGCTACACCTTC.

The chain uses TRBV24-1 and TRBJ2-1; 10 bases are a match to TRBD2. V shed 3 bases and J 7 bases; nucleotides not matched to a gene: 8. Germline lookup yields CDR1 KGHDR and CDR2 SFDVKD. There are 16 residues in the CDR3. The CDR3 DNA reads TGTGCCACCAGTGATCACACTAGCGGGGACCTTAATGAGCAGTTCTTC. It yields the protein CATSDHTSGDLNEQFF.

This clone was recorded many times. This sequence joins TRBV4-3 and TRBJ1-4; TRBD1 is a possible D gene (5 bases). Deletions cut 1 base from V and 8 bases from J, with 17 bases between. The CDR3 contains 16 residues. Germline loops: CDR1 LGHNA, CDR2 YSLEER. This CDR3 reads CASSQVKSREKEKLFF. CDR3 nucleotides: TGCGCCAGCAGCCAAGTTAAATCCAGGGAAAAAGAAAAACTGTTTTTT.

The CDR3 here is CASSDQNSRVAGELFF. The CDR3 coding sequence is TGTGCCAGCAGCGACCAGAATTCCCGCGTCGCCGGGGAGCTGTTTTTT. This rearrangement joins TRBV5-4 to TRBJ2-2; unclear D gene. In germline, CDR1 is SGHNT, CDR2 YYREEE (reference sequence). The V end lost 4 bases, the J end lost 6 bases, and 19 bases lay between the germline ends. The CDR3 loop spans 16 amino acids.

V and J are TRBV6-1 and TRBJ2-7, with 11 bases matching TRBD1. From germline, CDR1 is MNHNS and CDR2 SASEGT. Trimming at V came to 5 bases and at J to 4 bases, leaving 1 base not matched to a gene. The CDR3 loop spans 13 amino acids. CDR3 coding DNA: TGTGCCAGCAGTCGGGACAGGGGGTACGAGCAGTACTTC. This codes for CASSRDRGYEQYF.

This clone was found many times. This chain connects TRBV6-1 to TRBJ1-1; D remains ambiguous. Germline V gene data show CDR1 as MNHNS and CDR2 as SASEGT. The CDR3 is made up of 14 amino acids. The V and J ends lost 2 bases and 9 bases respectively, with 16 bases between them. CDR3 coding DNA: TGTGCCAGCAGTGAAAATTTGGGGATGGAGAAAGCTTTCTTT. Residues: CASSENLGMEKAFF.

This clone was seen a handful of times. A junction end diverges from the germline sequence, so it may reflect a read error. The sample has other DNA sequences that encode this CDR3 too. This sequence joins TRBV6-1 and TRBJ1-3, with D perhaps matching TRBD1 (5 bases). Germline-derived CDR1 and CDR2 are MNHNS and SASEGT. The CDR3 spans 14 residues. CDR3 sequence reads: CASTPGNGGNTIYF. The CDR3 DNA is TGTGCTAGCACCCCAGGGAACGGAGGAAACACCATATACTTT.

A few counts support this clone. The chain carries TRBV6-1 and TRBJ1-1; no reliable D call. The germline gives CDR1 MNHNS, CDR2 SASEGT. The CDR3 extends over 12 amino acids. Trimming stripped 4 bases from V and 7 bases from J, with 10 bases between. The CDR3 region is CASSVGRFEAFF. CDR3 in DNA: TGTGCCAGCAGTGTAGGGCGGTTTGAAGCTTTCTTT.

This clone was picked up a small number of times. This sequence joins TRBV6-1 and TRBJ2-7; 9 bases agree with TRBD1. Trimming at V came to 3 bases and at J to 3 bases, leaving 3 bases not matched to a gene. Germline CDR1 and CDR2: MNHNS and SASEGT. The CDR3 has 14 amino acids. The DNA for the CDR3 is TGTGCCAGCAGTGAGGACAGGGGCAGCTACGAGCAGTACTTC. Amino acid sequence: CASSEDRGSYEQYF.

The chain carries TRBV5-1 and TRBJ1-3; D is unclear. Germline CDR1 is SGHRS and CDR2 is YFSETQ. The CDR3 covers 15 residues. V lost 5 bases, J lost 0 bases, and 12 bases lay in between. This CDR3 is CASRNHWNSGNTIYF. The DNA of the CDR3 is TGCGCCAGCAGAAACCACTGGAACTCTGGAAACACCATATATTTT.